Listed below are T cell receptor beta chains from one sample, sequenced in a study of T-cell memory formation after mild COVID-19. TCRdb independently ran MiXCR on the 5' RACE reads; one entry per CDR3 protein. The data show 190,000 or so distinct CDR3 sequences, approximately 10% seen once. The sequenced material came from PBMCs or a T cell subset sorted from them (not recorded which). Every receptor here comes from a man between 18 and 29 years old who had mild COVID-19 (a few samples of this study predate the infection). Cell type and time point are not known. The CDR3 runs from the conserved cysteine through the conserved F or W.

j_call,v_call,cdr3_aa
TRBJ2-5,TRBV14,CASSQKWQGETQYF
TRBJ2-3,TRBV11-2,CASSTGTRGDTQYF
TRBJ1-5,TRBV3-1,CASSQDGDRFNQPQHF
TRBJ2-5,TRBV10-3,CAISDLGGREETQYF
TRBJ2-1,TRBV6-6,CASSYSAAGGEQFF
TRBJ1-1,TRBV10-3,CAIRRGMNTEAFF
TRBJ2-2,TRBV5-1,CASSPWTDNTGELFF
TRBJ2-7,TRBV7-2,CASSSPGLAGTNSYEQYF
TRBJ1-6,TRBV6-1,CAGTSSASSPLHF
TRBJ2-3,TRBV4-2,CASSQEARGRGTDTQYF
TRBJ1-2,TRBV7-2,CASSLESGVRGYTF
TRBJ1-2,TRBV6-5,CASSYSIKGWTGIGYTF
TRBJ2-1,TRBV28,CASSLESGAYVQFF
TRBJ1-5,TRBV12-3/TRBV12-4,CASTTGINQPQHF
TRBJ1-5,TRBV12-3/TRBV12-4,CASTPLGRRPQHF
TRBJ2-1,TRBV7-2,CASSFSLAGYEQFF
TRBJ1-2,TRBV10-3,CAIQGQTYGYTF
TRBJ2-2,TRBV12-3/TRBV12-4,CASGPDTGELFF
TRBJ1-5,TRBV6-6,CASSYGQGNQPQHF
TRBJ1-3,TRBV7-2,CASSLLGPGNTIYF
TRBJ2-2,TRBV12-3/TRBV12-4,CASSVAGKRELFF
TRBJ2-2,TRBV11-1,CASSSARGFQANTGELFF
TRBJ1-5,TRBV6-1,CATLPTDPNQPQHF
TRBJ2-1,TRBV5-1,CASSPGSRGGEQFF
TRBJ2-2,TRBV12-3/TRBV12-4,CASSFRTGAGELFF
TRBJ2-7,TRBV6-5,CASSYSLGSASGYEQYF
TRBJ2-2,TRBV5-1,CASSLALSGLTGELFF
TRBJ1-1,TRBV6-2/TRBV6-3,CASTIRGGVGTEAFF
TRBJ2-7,TRBV14,CASSQFTGRRPYEQYF
TRBJ1-1,TRBV10-3,CAILGRDSSEAFF
TRBJ2-1,TRBV7-2,CASSSTDRHNEQFF
TRBJ2-3,TRBV5-1,CASSPYGGTSTDTQYF
TRBJ1-2,TRBV10-3,CAISDPGTGIFYGYTF
TRBJ2-7,TRBV5-1,CASRLGTPSYEQYF
TRBJ1-5,TRBV5-6,CASSLGPGVNQPQHF
TRBJ2-1,TRBV5-1,CASSFSSGGSYNEQFF
TRBJ2-2,TRBV24-1,CATSDPSDGAGELFF
TRBJ1-1,TRBV7-9,CASSLVPNRNTEAFF
TRBJ2-2,TRBV7-3,CASSPRVNTGELFF
TRBJ2-3,TRBV24-1,CATSVRPGDTQYF
TRBJ2-1,TRBV5-1,CASSGPGSHSYNEQFF
TRBJ2-3,TRBV6-5,CASSYFLAGRRGDTQYF
TRBJ1-5,TRBV5-5,CASSSGTGYQPQHF
TRBJ1-1,TRBV19,CASSIRGVTEAFF
TRBJ1-1,TRBV5-1,CASSLGTGSIKAFF
TRBJ2-5,TRBV5-1,CASSLGDRAEETQYF
TRBJ1-1,TRBV4-1,CASSQDRTGTLGNTEAFF
TRBJ2-3,TRBV7-9,CASSLGWGPRGTDTQYF
TRBJ1-2,TRBV5-1,CASSEGTGGLYGYTF
TRBJ2-1,TRBV20-1,CSASRGSLRYNEQFF
TRBJ1-1,TRBV5-8,CASSRGTAINTEAFF
TRBJ1-5,TRBV5-6,CASSFYGQGNQPQHF
TRBJ2-2,TRBV11-3,CASSLSSGPGLGTGELFF
TRBJ2-1,TRBV5-1,CASSLGGAGSYNEQFF